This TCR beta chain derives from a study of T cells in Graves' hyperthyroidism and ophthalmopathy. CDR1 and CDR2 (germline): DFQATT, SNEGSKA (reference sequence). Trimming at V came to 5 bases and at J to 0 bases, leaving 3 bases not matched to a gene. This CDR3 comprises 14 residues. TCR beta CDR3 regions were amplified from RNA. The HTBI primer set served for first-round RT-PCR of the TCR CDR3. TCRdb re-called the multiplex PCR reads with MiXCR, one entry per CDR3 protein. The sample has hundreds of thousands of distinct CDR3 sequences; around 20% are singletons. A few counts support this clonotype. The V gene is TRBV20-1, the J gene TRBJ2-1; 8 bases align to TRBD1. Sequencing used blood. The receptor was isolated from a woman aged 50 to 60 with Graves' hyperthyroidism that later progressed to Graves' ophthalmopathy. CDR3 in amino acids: CSAYRGISYNEQFF. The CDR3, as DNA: TGCAGTGCTTACAGGGGGATCTCCTACAATGAGCAGTTCTTC.